The source of this TCR beta chain is a study of cytomegalovirus exposure and HLA in healthy donors. Vbeta (60) and Jbeta (13) primers were used in the PCR. Produced via immunoSEQ multiplex PCR; TCRdb's table is partial and in-frame only. The sample has about 130,000 clones, around four fifths seen once. The TCR comes from a female donor in good health and CMV-seronegative. Sequences were obtained from PBMCs.

The CDR3 DNA is TGTGCCAGCAGTCTCCAGGGGAACACTGAAGCTTTCTTT. As protein: CASSLQGNTEAFF. The chain employs TRBV28 and TRBJ1-1, with a weak D call TRBD1 (5 bases). Trimming removed 5 bases at V and 1 base at J, with 8 bases between. Germline assignment: CDR1 MDHEN and CDR2 SYDVKM. CDR3 size: 13 residues.